These T cell receptor beta chains were read from a single sample in a study of cytomegalovirus exposure and HLA in healthy donors. Only in-frame clones appear in the TCRdb table, and some are missing; sequencing was by immunoSEQ multiplex PCR. Seen here are roughly 120,000 clones, 70% to 85% observed once, and the top ten hold 3.5% to 4.5%. The specimen sequenced was PBMCs. Receptor source: a human donor in good health. The CDR3 runs from the conserved cysteine through the conserved F or W. Each record gives: V gene, D gene, J gene, clone size, CDR3 protein, CDR3 DNA. D genes are given only for firm matches. Clone size is shown for a subset of rows, as once, few, many or a class of expanded clone.

>TRBV5-4|TRBD1|TRBJ2-1|-
CASSLGGQTGDNEQFF
TGTGCCAGCAGCTTGGGGGGTCAGACAGGGGACAATGAGCAGTTCTTC
>TRBV7-9|TRBD2|TRBJ2-1|-
CASSAGRGLSEQFF
TGTGCCAGCAGCGCGGGGAGGGGCCTTAGTGAGCAGTTCTTC
>TRBV6-5|TRBD1|TRBJ1-2|once
CASSYLGQGARGYTF
TGTGCCAGCAGTTACTTGGGACAGGGGGCGCGAGGCTACACCTTC
>TRBV7-6|-|TRBJ2-2|once
CASERLSGIAGELFF
TGTGCCAGTGAGAGGCTTAGCGGAATCGCCGGGGAGCTGTTTTTT
>TRBV28|-|TRBJ2-1|-
CASTVGGGDEQFF
TGTGCCAGCACAGTGGGAGGAGGCGATGAGCAGTTCTTC
>TRBV5-1|TRBD2|TRBJ2-7|-
CASSSSLLAGSFSEQYF
TGCGCCAGCAGCTCCTCTCTACTAGCGGGATCTTTCTCCGAGCAGTACTTC
>TRBV5-1|-|TRBJ2-3|-
CASSLGTRETDTQYF
TGCGCCAGCAGCTTGGGAACTAGAGAAACAGATACGCAGTATTTT
>TRBV7-2|TRBD2|TRBJ2-2|-
CASSPQRPSGRIGELFF
TGTGCCAGCAGCCCACAGCGGCCTAGCGGGAGGATTGGGGAGCTGTTTTTT
>TRBV18|TRBD1|TRBJ2-2|-
CASSPLVRTGETGELFF
TGTGCCAGCTCACCACTTGTCCGGACAGGGGAAACCGGGGAGCTGTTTTTT
>TRBV11-1|-|TRBJ1-2|-
CASSPEGGNYGYTF
TGTGCCAGCAGCCCTGAGGGAGGGAACTATGGCTACACCTTC
>TRBV19|TRBD1|TRBJ1-1|-
CASSRDRQGVTEAFF
TGTGCCAGTAGTAGGGACAGGCAAGGGGTGACTGAAGCTTTCTTT
>TRBV6-6|-|TRBJ1-5|-
CASSPWGDQPQHF
TGTGCCAGCAGCCCCTGGGGGGATCAGCCCCAGCATTTT
>TRBV6-6|-|TRBJ2-1|few
CASSYFDLGEQFF
TGTGCCAGCAGTTACTTCGATCTCGGTGAGCAGTTCTTC
>TRBV7-6|TRBD1|TRBJ1-3|-
CASSLTTGGPGNTIYF
TGTGCCAGCAGCTTAACCACAGGGGGCCCTGGAAACACCATATATTTT
>TRBV7-9|TRBD1|TRBJ2-5|-
CASIRWGGQGNQETQYF
TGTGCCAGCATCCGATGGGGGGGACAGGGAAACCAAGAGACCCAGTACTTC
>TRBV5-5|-|TRBJ2-7|-
CASSLDRVNNEQYF
TGTGCCAGCAGCTTGGACAGGGTGAACAACGAGCAGTACTTC
>TRBV6-1|-|TRBJ2-1|-
CASSEEIAAYNEQFF
TGTGCCAGCAGTGAAGAAATAGCGGCCTACAATGAGCAGTTCTTC
>TRBV9|-|TRBJ1-1|few
CASSAEVSLNTEAFF
TGTGCCAGCAGCGCAGAGGTCAGCCTGAACACTGAAGCTTTCTTT
>TRBV10-3|TRBD1|TRBJ1-1|few
CAINHRGFDTEAFF
TGTGCCATCAATCACAGGGGTTTCGACACTGAAGCTTTCTTT
>TRBV19|TRBD1|TRBJ2-7|-
CASSITGQGRHEQYF
TGTGCCAGTAGTATCACGGGACAGGGGAGACACGAGCAGTACTTC
>TRBV6-1|TRBD1|TRBJ1-5|-
CASRRGQDPNQPQHF
TGTGCCAGCAGGAGGGGACAGGATCCCAATCAGCCCCAGCATTTT
>TRBV30|-|TRBJ1-5|-
CAWSKTGGQPQHF
TGTGCCTGGAGTAAGACCGGGGGGCAGCCCCAGCATTTT
>TRBV7-9|-|TRBJ2-5|-
CSSSLRQQETQYF
TGTTCCAGCAGCTTAAGACAGCAAGAGACCCAGTACTTC
>TRBV28|-|TRBJ2-1|-
CASSLEIRNEQFF
TGTGCCAGCAGTTTAGAGATCCGAAATGAGCAGTTCTTC